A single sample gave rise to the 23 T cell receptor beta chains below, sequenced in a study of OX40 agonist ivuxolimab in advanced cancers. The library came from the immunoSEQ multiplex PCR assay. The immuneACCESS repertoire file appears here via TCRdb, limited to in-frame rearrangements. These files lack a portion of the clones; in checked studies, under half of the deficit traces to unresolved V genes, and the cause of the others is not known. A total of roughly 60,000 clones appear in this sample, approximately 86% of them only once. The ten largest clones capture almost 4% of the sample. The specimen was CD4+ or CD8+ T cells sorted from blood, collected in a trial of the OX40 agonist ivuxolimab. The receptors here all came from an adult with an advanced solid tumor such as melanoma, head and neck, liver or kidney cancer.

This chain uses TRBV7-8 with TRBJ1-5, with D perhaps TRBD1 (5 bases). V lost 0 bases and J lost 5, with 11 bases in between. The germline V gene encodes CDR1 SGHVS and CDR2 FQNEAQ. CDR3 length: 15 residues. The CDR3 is CASSLAEQDYQPQHF. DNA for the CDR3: TGTGCCAGCAGCTTAGCGGAACAGGACTATCAGCCCCAGCATTTT. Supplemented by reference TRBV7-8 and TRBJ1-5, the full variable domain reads GAGVSQSPRYKVAKRGQDVALRCDPISGHVSLFWYQQALGQGPEFLTYFQNEAQLDKSGLPSDRFFAERPEGSVSTLKIQRTQQEDSAVYLCASSLAEQDYQPQHFGDGTRLSIL.

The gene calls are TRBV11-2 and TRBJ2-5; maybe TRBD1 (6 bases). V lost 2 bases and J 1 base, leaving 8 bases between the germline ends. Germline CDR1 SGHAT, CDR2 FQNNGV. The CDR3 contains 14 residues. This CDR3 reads CASSLQGFQETQYF. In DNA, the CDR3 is TGTGCCAGCAGCTTACAGGGGTTCCAAGAGACCCAGTACTTC.

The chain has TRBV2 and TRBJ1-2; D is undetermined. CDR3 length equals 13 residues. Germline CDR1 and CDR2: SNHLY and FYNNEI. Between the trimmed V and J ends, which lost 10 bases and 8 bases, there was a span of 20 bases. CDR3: CATNTLGLGGYTF. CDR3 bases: TGTGCCACCAATACGCTGGGGTTGGGGGGCTACACCTTC.

DNA of the CDR3: TGTGCCAGCACCAACTCTGGGGCCAACGTCCTGACTTTC. This codes for CASTNSGANVLTF. The V gene is TRBV6-1, the J gene TRBJ2-6; D remains unclear. CDR3 length equals 13 residues. CDR1 is MNHNS, CDR2 SASEGT, per germline. The ends were cut back, 7 bases at V and 0 bases at J, with 4 bases in the middle.

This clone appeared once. CDR3 DNA: TGTGCCAGCAGTGAAGCGCTAAGTAACACCATATATTTT. As protein: CASSEALSNTIYF. V and J are TRBV6-1 and TRBJ1-3; D not resolved. The germline CDR1 and CDR2 sequences are MNHNS and SASEGT. This CDR3 comprises 13 residues. Trimming took off 0 bases at V and 7 bases at J, with 7 bases between the two ends.

CDR3 DNA sequence: TGCAGCGTTGCGGAGACTCGCAATCAGCCCCAGCATTTT. This encodes CSVAETRNQPQHF. This rearrangement joins TRBV29-1 to TRBJ1-5; D ambiguous. The CDR3 sequence is 13 residues long. Germline V CDR1 and CDR2: SQVTM, ANQGSEA. Trimming removed 4 bases at V and 2 bases at J, with 9 bases between.

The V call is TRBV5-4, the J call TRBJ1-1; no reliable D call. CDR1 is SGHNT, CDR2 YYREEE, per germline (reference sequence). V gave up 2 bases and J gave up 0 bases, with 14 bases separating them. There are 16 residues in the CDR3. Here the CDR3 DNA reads TGTGCCAGCAGCTTCTCCGTTACCAGCTTGAACACTGAAGCTTTCTTT. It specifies CASSFSVTSLNTEAFF.

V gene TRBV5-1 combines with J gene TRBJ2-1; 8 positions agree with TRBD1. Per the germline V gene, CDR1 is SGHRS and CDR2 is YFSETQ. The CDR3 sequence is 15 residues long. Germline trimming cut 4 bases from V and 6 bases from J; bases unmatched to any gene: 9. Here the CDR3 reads CASSTGTGVVNEQFF. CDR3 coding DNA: TGCGCCAGCAGCACCGGGACAGGAGTGGTCAATGAGCAGTTCTTC. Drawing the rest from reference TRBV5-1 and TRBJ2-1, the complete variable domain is KAGVTQTPRYLIKTRGQQVTLSCSPISGHRSVSWYQQTPGQGLQFLFEYFSETQRNKGNFPGRFSGRQFSNSRSEMNVSTLELGDSALYLCASSTGTGVVNEQFFGPGTRLTVL.

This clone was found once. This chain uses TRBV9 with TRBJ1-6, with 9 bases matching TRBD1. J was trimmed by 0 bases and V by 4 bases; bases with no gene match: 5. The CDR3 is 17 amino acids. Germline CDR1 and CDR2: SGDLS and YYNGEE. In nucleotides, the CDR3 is TGTGCCAGCAGCCTGGGACAGGGAAGCTCCTATAATTCACCCCTCCACTTT. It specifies CASSLGQGSSYNSPLHF.

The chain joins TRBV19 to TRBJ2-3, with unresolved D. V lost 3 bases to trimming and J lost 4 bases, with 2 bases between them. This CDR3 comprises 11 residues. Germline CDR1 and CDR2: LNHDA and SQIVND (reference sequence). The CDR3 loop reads CASSMADTQYF. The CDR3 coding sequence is TGTGCCAGTAGTATGGCAGATACGCAGTATTTT.

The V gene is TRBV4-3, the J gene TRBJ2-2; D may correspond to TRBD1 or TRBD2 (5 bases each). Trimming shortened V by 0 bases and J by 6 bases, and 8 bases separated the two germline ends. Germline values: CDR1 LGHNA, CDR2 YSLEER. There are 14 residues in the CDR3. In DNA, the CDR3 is TGCGCCAGCAGCCAAGATTCGGGACCCGGGGAGCTGTTTTTT. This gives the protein CASSQDSGPGELFF.

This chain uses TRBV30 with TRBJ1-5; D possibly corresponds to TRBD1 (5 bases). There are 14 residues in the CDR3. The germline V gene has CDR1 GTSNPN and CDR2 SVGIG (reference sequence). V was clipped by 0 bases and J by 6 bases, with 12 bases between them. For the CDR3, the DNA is TGTGCCTGGAGTGTAAACAGGATAGGTCAGCCCCAGCATTTT. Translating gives CAWSVNRIGQPQHF. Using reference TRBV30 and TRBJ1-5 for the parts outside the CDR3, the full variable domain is SQTIHQWPATLVQPVGSPLSLECTVEGTSNPNLYWYRQAAGRGLQLLFYSVGIGQISSEVPQNLSASRPQDRQFILSSKKLLLSDSGFYLCAWSVNRIGQPQHFGDGTRLSIL.

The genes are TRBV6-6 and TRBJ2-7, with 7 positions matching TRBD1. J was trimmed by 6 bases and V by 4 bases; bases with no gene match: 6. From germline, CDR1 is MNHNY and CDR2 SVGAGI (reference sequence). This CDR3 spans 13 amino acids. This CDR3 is CASSLLGQPEQYF. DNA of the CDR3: TGTGCCAGCAGTTTACTGGGACAGCCCGAGCAGTACTTC.

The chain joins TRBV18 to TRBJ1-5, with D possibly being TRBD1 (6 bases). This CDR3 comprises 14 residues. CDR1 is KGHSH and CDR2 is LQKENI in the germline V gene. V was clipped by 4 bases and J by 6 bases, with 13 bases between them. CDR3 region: CASSLQGSGQPQHF. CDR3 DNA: TGTGCCAGCTCACTACAGGGTTCAGGTCAGCCCCAGCATTTT.

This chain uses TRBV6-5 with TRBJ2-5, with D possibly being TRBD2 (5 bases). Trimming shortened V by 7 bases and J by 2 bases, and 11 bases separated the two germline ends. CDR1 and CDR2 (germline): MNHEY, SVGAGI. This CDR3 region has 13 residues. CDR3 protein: CASTEPGQETQYF. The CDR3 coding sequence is TGTGCCAGCACCGAGCCGGGGCAAGAGACCCAGTACTTC.

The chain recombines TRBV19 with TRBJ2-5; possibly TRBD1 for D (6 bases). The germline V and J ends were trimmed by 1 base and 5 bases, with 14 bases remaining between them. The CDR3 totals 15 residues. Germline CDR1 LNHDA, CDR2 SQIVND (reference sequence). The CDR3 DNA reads TGTGCCAGTAGTATAGGACAGGAGTTGCGGGAGACCCAGTACTTC. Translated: CASSIGQELRETQYF. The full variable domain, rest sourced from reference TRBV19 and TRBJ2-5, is DGGITQSPKYLFRKEGQNVTLSCEQNLNHDAMYWYRQDPGQGLRLIYYSQIVNDFQKGDIAEGYSVSREKKESFPLTVTSAQKNPTAFYLCASSIGQELRETQYFGPGTRLLVL.

The CDR3 spells CASTPDHRSGNTIYF. The CDR3 DNA follows: TGTGCCAGCACCCCGGACCATCGGAGTGGAAACACCATATATTTT. The chain uses TRBV7-6 and TRBJ1-3, with D uncertain. V lost 7 bases and J 3 bases, leaving 16 bases between the germline ends. This CDR3 is 15 amino acids long. From germline, CDR1 is SGHVS and CDR2 FNYEAQ.

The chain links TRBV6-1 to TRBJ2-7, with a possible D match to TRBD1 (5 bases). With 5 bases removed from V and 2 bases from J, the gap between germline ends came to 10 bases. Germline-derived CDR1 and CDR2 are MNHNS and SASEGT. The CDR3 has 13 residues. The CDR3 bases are TGTGCCAGCAGTCTCCAGGGTGCCTACGAGCAGTACTTC. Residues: CASSLQGAYEQYF.

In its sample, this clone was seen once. CDR3 DNA sequence: TGTGCCAGCAGTTACTCGGGGGCTAACATTCAGTACTTC. Translation gives CASSYSGANIQYF. The genes are TRBV6-5 and TRBJ2-4; maybe TRBD1 (6 bases). The CDR3 length is 13 residues. With 0 bases removed from V and 7 bases from J, the gap between germline ends came to 7 bases. CDR1 and CDR2 (germline): MNHEY, SVGAGI.

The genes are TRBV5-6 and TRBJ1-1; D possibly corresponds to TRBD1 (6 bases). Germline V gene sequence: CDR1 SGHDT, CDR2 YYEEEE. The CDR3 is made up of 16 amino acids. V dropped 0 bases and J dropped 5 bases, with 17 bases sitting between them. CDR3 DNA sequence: TGTGCCAGCAGCTTGGCCAGGGGACGAAAGTGGACTGAAGCTTTCTTT. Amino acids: CASSLARGRKWTEAFF.

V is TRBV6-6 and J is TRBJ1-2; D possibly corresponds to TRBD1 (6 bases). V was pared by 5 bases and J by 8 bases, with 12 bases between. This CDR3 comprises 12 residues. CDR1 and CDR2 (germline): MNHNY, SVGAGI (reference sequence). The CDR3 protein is CASSQPGAGYTF. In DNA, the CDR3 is TGTGCCAGCAGTCAACCGGGGGCAGGCTACACCTTC.

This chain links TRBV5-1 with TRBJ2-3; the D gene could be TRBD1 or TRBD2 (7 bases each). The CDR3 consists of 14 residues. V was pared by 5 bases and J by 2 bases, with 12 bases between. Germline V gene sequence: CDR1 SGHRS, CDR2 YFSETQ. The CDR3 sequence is CASRTGRATDTQYF. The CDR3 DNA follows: TGCGCCAGCAGGACAGGGAGGGCCACAGATACGCAGTATTTT.

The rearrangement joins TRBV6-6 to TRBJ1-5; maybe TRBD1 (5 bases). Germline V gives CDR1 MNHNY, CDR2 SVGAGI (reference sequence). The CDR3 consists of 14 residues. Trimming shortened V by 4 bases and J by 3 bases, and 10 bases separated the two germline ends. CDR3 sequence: CASSFRTNNQPQHF. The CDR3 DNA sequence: TGTGCCAGCAGTTTTAGGACAAACAATCAGCCCCAGCATTTT.